These 15 T cell receptor beta chains were all obtained from the same sample, sequenced in a study of prognosis after radiotherapy for stage I lung cancer. Starting from genomic DNA, TCR beta CDR3 was amplified through two-round multiplex PCR. Round one of PCR was performed, and it used primers specific to each TRBV and TRBJ gene. A single record per CDR3 protein comes from TCRdb applying MiXCR to the multiplex PCR reads. The table includes over 50,000 distinct CDR3 sequences, about 37% detected once. Sequencing used PBMCs, obtained before or after stereotactic body radiation therapy (not recorded which). The receptors shown here come from a donor over 45 with non-small cell lung cancer.

The table lists this clonotype with a few counts. The rearrangement links TRBV20-1 to TRBJ1-1; D not resolved. Deletions cut 0 bases from V and 1 base from J, with 9 bases between. From germline, CDR1 is DFQATT and CDR2 SNEGSKA (reference sequence). The CDR3 spans 14 residues. The CDR3 bases are TGCAGTGCTAGAGATCGGCAGGCGAACACTGAAGCTTTCTTT. Amino acid sequence: CSARDRQANTEAFF.

The table lists this clonotype with many counts. The V call is TRBV5-1, the J call TRBJ2-2; D may be TRBD2 (5 bases). Looked up from germline, CDR1 is SGHRS and CDR2 is YFSETQ. The CDR3 runs 16 residues. V was clipped by 3 bases and J by 0 bases, with 12 bases between them. The CDR3 sequence: CASSSGITANTGELFF. The CDR3 coding sequence is TGCGCCAGCAGCTCGGGGATCACAGCGAACACCGGGGAGCTGTTTTTT.

This chain uses TRBV24-1 with TRBJ2-5, with D perhaps given as TRBD1 or TRBD2 (5 bases each). Trimming left V 11 bases short and J 5 bases short, with 14 bases between. This CDR3 has 12 residues. The germline V gene has CDR1 KGHDR and CDR2 SFDVKD. Here the CDR3 DNA reads TGTGCCAGGGGGACGGTTTGTGAGACCCAGTACTTC. Translating gives CARGTVCETQYF.

This clonotype was recorded many times. The genes are TRBV2 and TRBJ2-7, with a tentative D call TRBD1 (6 bases). In germline, CDR1 is SNHLY, CDR2 FYNNEI. The CDR3 loop spans 13 amino acids. V lost 7 bases and J lost 4, with 14 bases in between. CDR3 nucleotides: TGTGCCAGCAAAGGGACATCTACATACGAGCAGTACTTC. It specifies CASKGTSTYEQYF.

This clonotype was detected many times. V and J are TRBV9 and TRBJ2-3, with D unresolved. The CDR3 runs 15 residues. V lost 0 bases to trimming and J lost 1 base, with 9 bases between them. CDR1 and CDR2 from the germline V gene are SGDLS and YYNGEE. CDR3 bases: TGTGCCAGCAGCGTAGTAGGATCGGGCACAGATACGCAGTATTTT. Its translation: CASSVVGSGTDTQYF.

Of note for this clonotype: At one end the junction does not follow the germline gene, possibly because of a read error. The gene calls are TRBV7-2 and TRBJ2-2; TRBD2 might be the D (5 bases). Germline V gene sequence: CDR1 SGHTA, CDR2 FQGNSA. The length of the CDR3 is 16 residues. DNA of the CDR3: TGTGCCAGCAGCTTATCCACACGGGCGAGGGCCGGGGAACTGTTTTTT. Amino acids: CASSLSTRARAGELFF.

This clonotype has only a few counts. A much larger clonotype is one base distant, so this may be a read error. This rearrangement joins TRBV9 to TRBJ2-7; weak D call: TRBD1 (5 bases). The CDR3 runs to 16 residues. From germline, CDR1 is SGDLS and CDR2 YYNGEE. CDR3 protein: CAGSVGAGPPSYEQYF. The DNA of the CDR3 is TGTGCCGGCAGCGTAGGAGCAGGGCCTCCCTCCTACGAGCAGTACTTC.

As concerns this clonotype: A far larger clone differs by one base, so this is likely a read error. The CDR3 protein is CTSSQRLAGGSGEQFF. In DNA form, the CDR3 reads TGTACCAGCAGCCAAAGACTAGCGGGAGGATCGGGTGAGCAGTTCTTC. The chain joins TRBV6-8 to TRBJ2-1, with 13 bases matching TRBD2. The CDR3 covers 16 residues. Germline CDR1 MNHGY, CDR2 SAAAGT.

This clonotype was observed many times. This chain connects TRBV3-2 to TRBJ2-1; the table's D call of TRBD1 was not tested on the DNA. TRBV3-2 corresponds to a pseudogene. The CDR3 extends over 16 amino acids. CDR3 DNA sequence: TGTGCCAGCAGCACCCGAGGGACAGGGGCCACCAATGAGCAGTTCTTC. Translating it yields CASSTRGTGATNEQFF.

There are many counts of this clonotype. The rearrangement links TRBV30 to TRBJ2-7; D not resolved. V was shortened by 3 bases and J by 3 bases, with 21 bases between the two germline ends. Germline assignment: CDR1 GTSNPN and CDR2 SVGIG (reference sequence). The CDR3 sequence is 16 residues long. CDR3 protein: CAWRADVRAPYYEQYF. The DNA for the CDR3 is TGTGCCTGGAGGGCAGATGTCCGGGCCCCATACTACGAGCAGTACTTC.

The rearrangement joins TRBV6-1 to TRBJ2-1, with a tentative D call TRBD2 (6 bases). The CDR3 is 18 amino acids. V was cut by 4 bases and J by 2 bases, with 21 bases left in between. In germline, CDR1 is MNHNS, CDR2 SASEGT. This CDR3 reads CASSGDLSGEPTYNEQFF. In DNA, the CDR3 is TGTGCCAGCAGTGGGGACTTATCGGGAGAGCCTACCTACAATGAGCAGTTCTTC.

This clonotype was observed many times. The genes are TRBV5-1 and TRBJ2-1; 7 nucleotides line up with TRBD1. The V segment lost 6 bases and the J segment 4 bases; nucleotides outside the gene matches: 10. Per the germline V gene, CDR1 is SGHRS and CDR2 is YFSETQ. The CDR3 loop spans 15 amino acids. The CDR3 DNA reads as TGCGCCAGCAAACGAACGGGACAGAGTTACAATGAGCAGTTCTTC. Translated: CASKRTGQSYNEQFF.

A word on this clonotype: One junction end does not reproduce the germline sequence, and a read error may be involved. This chain links TRBV28 with TRBJ2-7; the D gene could be TRBD1 or TRBD2 (5 bases each). Germline CDR1 reads MDHEN; CDR2 reads SYDVKM. The CDR3 length is 13 residues. CDR3 sequence reads: CASIPPGGNEQCF. In DNA form, the CDR3 reads TGTGCCAGCATTCCCCCTGGGGGAAACGAGCAGTGCTTC.

This clonotype has a count of ten or more. The rearrangement links TRBV30 to TRBJ1-1; 8 bases are a match to TRBD1. CDR1 and CDR2 (germline): GTSNPN, SVGIG (reference sequence). The V gene end was trimmed by 3 bases and the J gene end by 5 bases; junction bases not matched to a gene: 5. This CDR3 comprises 13 residues. In DNA form, the CDR3 reads TGTGCCTGGAGCCGGACAGGGCGTACTGAAGCTTTCTTT. Protein: CAWSRTGRTEAFF.

This clonotype was counted many times. The chain uses TRBV18 and TRBJ1-1; weak D call: TRBD1 (6 bases). The V gene lost 8 bases and the J gene lost 1 base, with 11 bases spanning the gap. Germline V gives CDR1 KGHSH, CDR2 LQKENI. This CDR3 has 13 residues. This chain's CDR3 is CASQKDRNTEAFF. CDR3 DNA: TGTGCCAGCCAGAAGGACAGGAACACTGAAGCTTTCTTT.